Each of the 23 T cell receptor beta chains below was sequenced from the same sample in a study of T cell responses to AZD1222 COVID-19 vaccine. Produced via immunoSEQ multiplex PCR; TCRdb's table is partial and in-frame only. The sample has around 120,000 clones; approximately 90% are singletons. The sequenced sample was peripheral blood, obtained on day 0 of MenACWY control vaccination. The receptors stem from an adult in good health.

J is TRBJ2-5 and V is TRBV30, with no clear D. The CDR3 loop spans 11 amino acids. CDR1 and CDR2 from the germline V gene are GTSNPN and SVGIG (reference sequence). The V end was cut by 2 bases, the J end by 7 bases, with 8 bases between. The CDR3 DNA sequence: TGTGCCTGGAGTCCCACGGGGACCCAGTACTTC. Translated, it gives CAWSPTGTQYF.

The chain couples TRBV27 to TRBJ2-5; D unclear. CDR1 MNHEY and CDR2 SMNVEV come from the germline V gene (reference sequence). The CDR3 covers 15 residues. V shed 7 bases and J shed 1 base, with 16 bases lying between them. DNA for the CDR3: TGTGCCAGCAAGGACCGGCAGGCCCCCCAAGAGACCCAGTACTTC. Translated: CASKDRQAPQETQYF.

The chain links TRBV6-2 or TRBV6-3 to TRBJ2-7; perhaps TRBD2 as D (6 bases). From germline, CDR1 is MNHEY and CDR2 SVGEGT. With 5 bases removed from V and 3 bases from J, the gap between germline ends came to 11 bases. The CDR3 runs to 13 residues. CDR3 nucleotide sequence: TGTGCCAGCAGTACCCTGCGGGACTACGAGCAGTACTTC. Translating it yields CASSTLRDYEQYF.

Worth noting for this clone: An end of the junction does not agree with germline; a read error may underlie this. CDR3 protein: CASSYDALSHGVF. Written as DNA, the CDR3 is TGTGCCAGCAGTTACGACGCCCTTTCCCATGGAGTCTTT. The chain is built from TRBV6-5 and TRBJ1-1; D gene uncertain. The CDR3 consists of 13 residues. Germline CDR1 and CDR2: MNHEY and SVGAGI.

The rearrangement uses TRBV27 and TRBJ1-1, with 12 nucleotides matching TRBD1. The CDR3 is 16 residues long. Per the germline V gene, CDR1 is MNHEY and CDR2 is SMNVEV (reference sequence). V lost 10 bases, J lost 1 base, and 10 bases stayed unmatched. CDR3 sequence: CATASGTGGQNTEAFF. The CDR3 nucleotides are TGTGCCACCGCCTCCGGGACAGGGGGCCAGAACACTGAAGCTTTCTTT.

The chain combines TRBV30 with TRBJ1-4, with a weak D call TRBD1 (5 bases). The germline gives CDR1 GTSNPN, CDR2 SVGIG (reference sequence). The V gene lost 3 bases and the J gene lost 3 bases, with 17 bases spanning the gap. The CDR3 consists of 16 residues. CDR3 bases: TGTGCCTGGAGCGAGCGACGGGGCTTGGCTAATGAAAAACTGTTTTTT. Translated, it gives CAWSERRGLANEKLFF. Together with reference TRBV30 and TRBJ1-4, the CDR3 gives the full variable domain: SQTIHQWPATLVQPVGSPLSLECTVEGTSNPNLYWYRQAAGRGLQLLFYSVGIGQISSEVPQNLSASRPQDRQFILSSKKLLLSDSGFYLCAWSERRGLANEKLFFGSGTQLSVL.

This clone was counted a single time. The chain employs TRBV5-6 and TRBJ2-7; D is unresolved. This CDR3 spans 13 amino acids. Germline values: CDR1 SGHDT, CDR2 YYEEEE. Between the trimmed V and J ends, which lost 2 bases and 3 bases, there was a span of 9 bases. CDR3 amino acids: CASSFLGNYEQYF. The CDR3 DNA reads as TGTGCCAGCAGCTTTCTTGGGAACTACGAGCAGTACTTC.

This chain connects TRBV24-1 to TRBJ2-1, with D perhaps TRBD2 (5 bases). The CDR3 totals 13 residues. Looked up from germline, CDR1 is KGHDR and CDR2 is SFDVKD. Trimming pared 8 bases from V and 6 bases from J, leaving 13 bases between. The CDR3 is CATNGGLTNEQFF. DNA for the CDR3: TGTGCCACCAACGGCGGGTTGACCAATGAGCAGTTCTTC.

The chain joins TRBV11-2 to TRBJ1-6; D uncertain. The CDR3 runs to 15 residues. Germline loops: CDR1 SGHAT, CDR2 FQNNGV. V was clipped by 2 bases and J by 0 bases, with 5 bases between them. The CDR3 spells CASSLLVSYNSPLHF. CDR3 DNA sequence: TGTGCCAGCAGCTTACTCGTCTCCTATAATTCACCCCTCCACTTT.

The chain uses TRBV19 and TRBJ1-5; D remains ambiguous. The CDR3 spans 12 residues. V was clipped by 3 bases and J by 4 bases, with 4 bases between them. From germline, CDR1 is LNHDA and CDR2 SQIVND (reference sequence). The CDR3 sequence: CASSMGNQPQHF. CDR3 nucleotide sequence: TGTGCCAGTAGTATGGGTAATCAGCCCCAGCATTTT.

The gene calls are TRBV7-3 and TRBJ2-7; TRBD2 agrees at 7 bases. V lost 4 bases to trimming and J lost 7 bases; unmatched junction nucleotides: 13. The germline gives CDR1 SGHTA, CDR2 FQGTGA. There are 15 residues in the CDR3. The CDR3 protein is CASSSEPTSLGEQYF. DNA of the CDR3: TGTGCCAGCAGCTCCGAACCGACTAGCTTGGGGGAGCAGTACTTC. Full variable domain (rest looked up from reference TRBV7-3 and TRBJ2-7): GAGVSQTPSNKVTEKGKYVELRCDPISGHTALYWYRQSLGQGPEFLIYFQGTGAADDSGLPNDRFFAVRPEGSVSTLKIQRTERGDSAVYLCASSSEPTSLGEQYFGPGTRLTVT.

This clone was seen a few times. The V and J genes are TRBV4-3 and TRBJ2-1; D is perhaps TRBD2 (5 bases). The CDR3 has 14 residues. Germline V lookup: CDR1 LGHNA, CDR2 YSLEER. Here the CDR3 DNA reads TGCCCCACCCCCCCCCGGGGTAGCTCAAATGAGCAGTTCTTC. Translating gives CPTPPRGSSNEQFF.

The rearrangement joins TRBV9 to TRBJ2-1; 10 bases match TRBD2. Looked up from germline, CDR1 is SGDLS and CDR2 is YYNGEE. With V trimmed by 7 bases and J by 1 base, 8 bases remained unmatched. CDR3 length: 16 amino acids. The DNA for the CDR3 is TGTGCCAGCGGGGCTAGCGGGAGTGTATCCTACAATGAGCAGTTCTTC. This sequence encodes CASGASGSVSYNEQFF.

The chain carries TRBV5-6 and TRBJ1-6, with TRBD1 identical over 8 bases. The length of the CDR3 is 14 residues. The junction had 5 bases not matched to a gene; V was cut back by 4 bases and J by 8 bases. From germline, CDR1 is SGHDT and CDR2 YYEEEE. Here the CDR3 reads CASSRDRRDSPLHF. As DNA, the CDR3 is TGTGCCAGCAGCCGGGACAGGCGGGATTCACCCCTCCACTTT.

The V and J genes are TRBV5-1 and TRBJ2-7, with D hard to call. With 0 bases removed from V and 0 bases from J, the gap between germline ends came to 10 bases. CDR3 length: 15 residues. Germline CDR1 is SGHRS and CDR2 is YFSETQ. The CDR3, as DNA: TGCGCCAGCAGCTTGGGGGCCATAAACTCCTACGAGCAGTACTTC. Translating gives CASSLGAINSYEQYF. The variable domain in full, with the rest retrieved from reference TRBV5-1 and TRBJ2-7, is KAGVTQTPRYLIKTRGQQVTLSCSPISGHRSVSWYQQTPGQGLQFLFEYFSETQRNKGNFPGRFSGRQFSNSRSEMNVSTLELGDSALYLCASSLGAINSYEQYFGPGTRLTVT.

This clone appeared once. The rearrangement uses TRBV7-9 and TRBJ1-4, with D perhaps TRBD1 (6 bases). CDR3 length: 15 amino acids. Germline CDR1 is SEHNR and CDR2 is FQNEAQ (reference sequence). V was cut by 5 bases and J by 10 bases, with 20 bases left in between. CDR3 sequence (DNA): TGTGCCAGCAGCACCACGGGGGGCCCTGTTGGAAAACTGTTTTTT. Translated: CASSTTGGPVGKLFF.

This clone was counted between two and nine times. The chain is built from TRBV2 and TRBJ2-1, with 10 bases aligning to TRBD2. Germline CDR1 and CDR2: SNHLY and FYNNEI. The CDR3 totals 14 residues. The junction had 11 bases not matched to a gene; V was cut back by 11 bases and J by 7 bases. The CDR3 sequence is CAGAGTSVKNEQFF. Here the CDR3 DNA reads TGTGCCGGTGCCGGGACTAGCGTAAAGAATGAGCAGTTCTTC.

The DNA of the CDR3 is TGTGCCAGCAGCCACGAGGGAATGGGGGATGAAAAACTGTTTTTT. It translates to CASSHEGMGDEKLFF. J is TRBJ1-4 and V is TRBV11-3; D perhaps matches TRBD1 (5 bases). Trimming left V 5 bases short and J 6 bases short, with 16 bases between. This CDR3 region has 15 residues. Germline V gene sequence: CDR1 SGHNT, CDR2 YENEEA.

In the case of this clone: Other DNA sequences of this sample code for an identical CDR3. CDR3 sequence: CASSLRAQNTEAFF. The DNA of the CDR3 is TGTGCCAGCAGCTTGAGGGCCCAAAACACTGAAGCTTTCTTT. The chain links TRBV7-9 to TRBJ1-1; D remains ambiguous. This CDR3 contains 14 residues. The V end was cut by 3 bases, the J end by 2 bases, with 10 bases between. Germline V gene data show CDR1 as SEHNR and CDR2 as FQNEAQ (reference sequence). The variable domain in full, completed from reference TRBV7-9 and TRBJ1-1, reads DTGVSQNPRHKITKRGQNVTFRCDPISEHNRLYWYRQTLGQGPEFLTYFQNEAQLEKSRLLSDRFSAERPKGSFSTLEIQRTEQGDSAMYLCASSLRAQNTEAFFGQGTRLTVV.

This chain connects TRBV3-1 (or the pseudogene TRBV3-2) to TRBJ2-1; 10 nucleotides match TRBD2. V lost 6 bases to trimming and J lost 4 bases; unmatched junction nucleotides: 3. This CDR3 is built from 14 residues. Germline lookup yields CDR1 LGHDT and CDR2 YNNKEL (reference sequence). The CDR3 here is CASRKAGGYNEQFF. Written as DNA, the CDR3 is TGTGCCAGCAGGAAAGCGGGAGGGTACAATGAGCAGTTCTTC.

V and J are TRBV6-5 and TRBJ2-1, with D perhaps matching TRBD1 or TRBD2 (5 bases each). Germline CDR1 MNHEY, CDR2 SVGAGI. This CDR3 has 10 amino acids. V was cut by 8 bases and J by 9 bases, with 8 bases left in between. For the CDR3, the DNA is TGTGCCAGCGGGGACGGTGAGCAGTTCTTC. The encoded protein is CASGDGEQFF.

The V call is TRBV5-1, the J call TRBJ2-3; 14 bases fit TRBD2. Germline CDR1 and CDR2: SGHRS and YFSETQ. The CDR3 extends over 16 amino acids. V trimming: 3 bases; J trimming: 3 bases; junction bases outside the gene matches: 3. In DNA, the CDR3 is TGCGCCAGCAGCTCGGGACTAGCGGGAGCAACAGATACGCAGTATTTT. Protein: CASSSGLAGATDTQYF.

The V and J genes are TRBV30 and TRBJ1-2; D is unresolved. V lost 4 bases to trimming and J lost 4 bases, with 10 bases between them. CDR1 and CDR2 from the germline V gene are GTSNPN and SVGIG (reference sequence). The length of the CDR3 is 12 residues. The CDR3 is CAWNRFSYGYTF. The CDR3 bases are TGTGCCTGGAATCGATTCTCCTATGGCTACACCTTC.